This T cell receptor (beta chain) was recorded in a study of identical twins (dated by TCRdb to the mid-2010s). Regarding the complete study: To test whether fetal clonotypes persist, this study deep-sequenced TCR alpha and beta repertoires from monozygotic twins, from unrelated adults of various ages, and from cord blood. To rule out contamination, the twin experiments were replicated at different times with different library preparation protocols. Study-wide findings and limitations: Excess twin sharing in beta out-of-frame sequences was weaker because fewer shared sequences lowered the signal-to-noise ratio. Invariant T cells such as MAIT and iNKT could partly confound zero-insertion analyses, though diverse VJ usage argued against this for most clonotypes. Out-of-frame TCR alpha sequences shared between twins showed an excess of low generation-probability sequences compared with coincidental sharing between unrelated individuals. Fewer insertions were carried by abundant cord blood beta clonotypes, a similar but weaker trend appeared in young adult naive repertoires, and no such trend appeared in memory repertoires. In monozygotic twins, out-of-frame TCR alpha sharing was systematically underestimated by recombination models, although the models agreed with sharing between unrelated individuals. Because the same donors could not be followed over many years, the conclusions relied on cross-sectional statistical analysis.

Receptor libraries were prepared by 5' RACE. The sequencing machine was an Illumina HiSeq 2000. A universal primer binding site was added through template switching, and the final cDNA carried a unique molecular identifier so that TCR cDNA molecules could be counted accurately. Specific primers in the conserved constant-segment region were used to synthesize first-strand cDNA for the TCR alpha and beta chains. Each cDNA library was double barcoded, with a SMART-Mk sample barcode plus Illumina barcodes, to control for contamination. TruSeq adapter sequences and Illumina sample barcodes were added in two successive PCR steps. The TCR alpha and beta cDNA libraries were sequenced on the Illumina HiSeq platform using custom primers. The authors processed their data as follows. MiGEC was used to process raw reads and extract unique molecular identifiers, and MiXCR was used to find CDR3 positions. For each individual, recombination models were inferred using an EM algorithm with the repgenHMM and IGoR tools. The tcR package in R was used for shared clonotype analysis, with sharing normalized by the product of cloneset sizes. To study raw recombination free of thymic and clonal selection effects, out-of-frame nonproductive sequences were analyzed. TCRdb passed the public sequencing reads through fastp at Q25 and MiXCR, retaining productive beta sequences. One record per CDR3 amino acid sequence lists the most common genes and DNA. The V and J calls were not made by the authors but by TCRdb's processing. In this sample the table shows 600,000 to 850,000 distinct CDR3 sequences, around a sixth of which occur a single time. Together, the top ten hold around 14% of the sample.

The germline V gene (reference sequence) specifies MNHEY as CDR1 and SMNVEV as CDR2. Trimmed from V: 6 bases; trimmed from J: 4 bases; junction bases lacking a gene match: 10. The CDR3 runs 15 amino acids, cysteine and phenylalanine included. Of the read, only the CDR3 DNA is kept; its 45 bases are in frame from base 1. This clonotype was detected only a few times. What this receptor recognizes is not known. No base-level quality is on record; no much larger clone is a single base apart. All donors were healthy Caucasians. Three pairs of female monozygotic twins, all aged roughly 18 to 29 years, made up the twin cohort. The RNA used for TCR libraries was isolated from peripheral blood mononuclear cells. These sequences were also reported in another study, on T cells expressing NK-cell markers. Looking at the second paper: Three sorted T-cell subsets (CD3+CD56+NKG2C+, CD3+CD56+NKG2C- and CD3+CD56-NKG2C+) from under 10 donors had their TCR beta-chain repertoires profiled. Among the eight sequenced donors, only one was HCMV-seronegative, while the other seven were HCMV-seropositive. In several experiments an anti-gammadeltaTCR antibody was added to restrict sorting to alphabetaTCR-expressing T cells. In more than five donors, the dominant CD3+CD56+NKG2C+ clonotypes ranked among the top 10 CD8+ clonotypes, making up 1.0-7.0% of CD8+ T cells. Those dominant clonotypes were again the most abundant among CD3+CD56-NKG2C+ cells in a handful of donors, at about 25-60.1%. Whether the expanded NKG2C-expressing T cell clones were specific for HCMV antigens was left unclear. The study sequenced eight donors, all healthy volunteers chosen at random: three men and five women. HCMV serostatus was determined by detecting HCMV-specific IgG in serum with a commercial ELISA kit. For a handful of donors, bulk peripheral blood T-cell repertoires were additionally sequenced from unsorted PBMC. MIGEC was used to demultiplex reads and group the reads by UMI, and MiTCR was used to assemble and quantify clonotypes. To exclude erroneous sequences, only TCR cDNA sequences supported by at least two reads were retained. The tcR package was used for downstream repertoire analysis, with clonotypes matched between fractions based on CDR3 nucleotide sequence plus V segment. VDJmatch was used to annotate antigen specificity against VDJdb, with one amino acid substitution in CDR3 permitted.

The clonotype was recovered from a woman between 18 and 29 years old in good health. The sequenced material came from PBMCs. The rearranged segments are TRBV27 and TRBJ1-1; 8 middle bases align to TRBD1. The CDR3 protein sequence reads: CASRRSGQGTTEAFF. The bases read TGTGCCAGCAGACGCTCCGGACAGGGTACCACTGAAGCTTTCTTT.